This TCR beta chain was identified during a study of blood T cells in healthy people across ages. General study findings and limits: When one million T cells were used, diversity estimates were thought to be underestimates.

A few counts support this clonotype. The antigen remains undetermined. Researchers collected approximately 9.9 milliliters of peripheral blood from every single donor. V dropped 1 base and J dropped 4 bases, with 6 bases sitting between them. Germline loops: CDR1 LGHNA, CDR2 YSLEER. This CDR3 spans 13 amino acids. The use of a sample-barcoded 5' primer and a J-beta primer mix characterized a second PCR of roughly 6 to 12 cycles. TCRdb redid the calling of the 5' RACE reads with MiXCR, one entry per CDR3 protein. The table includes about a million distinct CDR3 sequences, roughly two fifths detected once.

Material: blood. This clonotype originated in a man younger than 30 in good health. The J gene is TRBJ2-3, the V gene TRBV4-3, with unresolved D. In DNA, the CDR3 is TGCGCCAGCAGCCAAGCGGACCCAGATACGCAGTATTTT. It is translated as CASSQADPDTQYF.